A single sample is the source of the 17 T cell receptor beta chains below, sequenced in a study of blood T cell repertoires in COVID-19. Profiling relied on immunoSEQ multiplex PCR, and the TCRdb table lists in-frame clones only, not all of them. This sample has under 200,000 clones, with around 83% found just once. Sequencing was performed on peripheral blood. Receptors originate from a woman aged 80 or over in a cohort sampled during active or convalescent COVID-19.

The chain has TRBV24-1 and TRBJ2-1, with 7 bases that match TRBD2. The CDR3 has 13 amino acids. V was pared by 10 bases and J by 7 bases, with 9 bases of the junction left unmatched. Per the germline V gene, CDR1 is KGHDR and CDR2 is SFDVKD. CDR3 in amino acids: CATQRGPGNEQFF. As DNA, the CDR3 is TGTGCCACTCAGCGGGGCCCAGGGAATGAGCAGTTCTTC.

This rearrangement joins TRBV7-2 to TRBJ2-7; D is possibly TRBD2 (5 bases). Germline V gives CDR1 SGHTA, CDR2 FQGNSA. The CDR3 loop spans 18 amino acids. V was pared by 1 base and J by 3 bases, with 22 bases between. This CDR3 reads CASSLGPSYGEAFYEQYF. As DNA, the CDR3 is TGTGCCAGCAGCTTAGGGCCCTCATACGGGGAAGCCTTCTACGAGCAGTACTTC.

This chain uses TRBV3-1 (or the pseudogene TRBV3-2) with TRBJ1-1, with TRBD1 matching over 9 bases. The CDR3 totals 12 residues. From germline, CDR1 is LGHDT and CDR2 YNNKEL (reference sequence). The ends lost 4 bases at V and 9 bases at J; junction bases unmatched: 3. CDR3 nucleotides: TGTGCCAGCAGCCGGGACAGGGTAAAAGCTTTCTTT. Translated, it gives CASSRDRVKAFF.

In its sample, this clone was seen a few times. The chain recombines TRBV7-9 with TRBJ1-1; unclear D gene. In germline, CDR1 is SEHNR, CDR2 FQNEAQ (reference sequence). This CDR3 spans 18 amino acids. The V end was cut by 5 bases, the J end by 3 bases, with 25 bases between. In nucleotides, the CDR3 is TGTGCCAGCAGCCCAAAATGGGAGCAGAGGTCGGGTGACACTGAAGCTTTCTTT. This encodes CASSPKWEQRSGDTEAFF.

This clone was recorded once. This chain joins TRBV7-6 and TRBJ2-5, with D possibly being TRBD2 (6 bases). CDR3 length equals 17 residues. With 1 base removed from V and 5 bases from J, the gap between germline ends came to 20 bases. CDR1 is SGHVS and CDR2 is FNYEAQ in the germline V gene. The CDR3 coding sequence is TGTGCCAGCAGCTTAGGGGGGGAGTGGGGAACCCCTGAGACCCAGTACTTC. Protein sequence: CASSLGGEWGTPETQYF. The whole variable domain, filled in from reference TRBV7-6 and TRBJ2-5, reads GAGVSQSPRYKVTKRGQDVALRCDPISGHVSLYWYRQALGQGPEFLTYFNYEAQQDKSGLPNDRFSAERPEGSISTLTIQRTEQRDSAMYRCASSLGGEWGTPETQYFGPGTRLLVL.

The CDR3 reads CASSIGTEGRQPQHF. The CDR3 region has the DNA TGTGCCAGTAGTATTGGGACAGAGGGGAGGCAGCCCCAGCATTTT. The chain carries TRBV19 and TRBJ1-5, with TRBD1 matching over 7 bases. CDR1 LNHDA and CDR2 SQIVND come from the germline V gene (reference sequence). The CDR3 loop spans 15 amino acids. V shed 3 bases and J 7 bases; nucleotides not matched to a gene: 9.

V and J are TRBV11-2 and TRBJ2-7; 7 bases match TRBD1. V lost 4 bases to trimming and J lost 3 bases; unmatched junction nucleotides: 9. The CDR3 loop spans 15 amino acids. Germline V CDR1 and CDR2: SGHAT, FQNNGV. This CDR3 reads CASSSLRDRDYEQYF. DNA for the CDR3: TGTGCCAGCAGCTCCCTTCGGGACAGAGACTACGAGCAGTACTTC. Variable domain in full (rest from reference TRBV11-2 and TRBJ2-7): EAGVAQSPRYKIIEKRQSVAFWCNPISGHATLYWYQQILGQGPKLLIQFQNNGVVDDSQLPKDRFSAERLKGVDSTLKIQPAKLEDSAVYLCASSSLRDRDYEQYFGPGTRLTVT.

The rearrangement joins TRBV9 to TRBJ2-1; 13 positions match TRBD2. The V gene end was trimmed by 0 bases and the J gene end by 6 bases; junction bases not matched to a gene: 6. This CDR3 contains 17 residues. Germline CDR1 and CDR2: SGDLS and YYNGEE. CDR3 in amino acids: CASSVAGTSGTGNEQFF. The CDR3 DNA reads as TGTGCCAGCAGCGTAGCCGGGACTAGCGGGACGGGCAATGAGCAGTTCTTC. Together with reference TRBV9 and TRBJ2-1, the CDR3 gives the full variable domain: DSGVTQTPKHLITATGQRVTLRCSPRSGDLSVYWYQQSLDQGLQFLIQYYNGEERAKGNILERFSAQQFPDLHSELNLSSLELGDSALYFCASSVAGTSGTGNEQFFGPGTRLTVL.

This chain joins TRBV24-1 and TRBJ2-3; 10 nucleotides line up with TRBD1. V trimming: 5 bases; J trimming: 1 base; junction bases outside the gene matches: 5. CDR3 length equals 16 residues. The germline gives CDR1 KGHDR, CDR2 SFDVKD. In DNA form, the CDR3 reads TGTGCCACCAGTGGCCGACAGGGGGCTGGCACAGATACGCAGTATTTT. Its protein product is CATSGRQGAGTDTQYF.

The V gene is TRBV5-1, the J gene TRBJ2-3, with 7 bases fitting TRBD2. Germline trimming cut 2 bases from V and 2 bases from J; bases unmatched to any gene: 8. The germline CDR1 and CDR2 sequences are SGHRS and YFSETQ. This CDR3 contains 16 residues. CDR3 coding DNA: TGCGCCAGCAGCTTCAATGGGGGGACTACCACAGATACGCAGTATTTT. Amino acids: CASSFNGGTTTDTQYF.

As DNA, the CDR3 is TGTGCCAGCTCACCACCCGGGACAGCGGCAGATGGCTACACCTTC. It specifies CASSPPGTAADGYTF. The genes are TRBV18 and TRBJ1-2; TRBD1 aligns across 7 bases. The trim removed 0 bases at V and 6 bases at J, leaving 7 bases unmatched. CDR3 length equals 15 residues. The germline CDR1 and CDR2 sequences are KGHSH and LQKENI.

This chain joins TRBV11-2 and TRBJ2-5; D ambiguous. V shed 0 bases and J shed 3 bases, with 5 bases lying between them. Germline lookup yields CDR1 SGHAT and CDR2 FQNNGV. This CDR3 contains 13 residues. The CDR3 nucleotides read TGTGCCAGCAGCTTAGACAGAAAAGAGACCCAGTACTTC. Translation gives CASSLDRKETQYF.

The chain combines TRBV5-1 with TRBJ1-1; D is undetermined. This CDR3 has 15 residues. The germline V and J ends were trimmed by 0 bases and 0 bases, with 9 bases remaining between them. Germline lookup yields CDR1 SGHRS and CDR2 YFSETQ. The CDR3 DNA is TGCGCCAGCAGCTTGGAATCCGGGGTGAACACTGAAGCTTTCTTT. Translation: CASSLESGVNTEAFF.

J is TRBJ2-7 and V is TRBV9; 11 bases match TRBD1. The V segment lost 2 bases and the J segment 4 bases; nucleotides outside the gene matches: 8. Germline V gene data show CDR1 as SGDLS and CDR2 as YYNGEE. The CDR3 length is 16 residues. As DNA, the CDR3 is TGTGCCAGCAGCGTCGGCGGGACAGGGGGGTTTTACGAGCAGTACTTC. Translating gives CASSVGGTGGFYEQYF. Full variable domain (remainder filled in from reference TRBV9 and TRBJ2-7): DSGVTQTPKHLITATGQRVTLRCSPRSGDLSVYWYQQSLDQGLQFLIQYYNGEERAKGNILERFSAQQFPDLHSELNLSSLELGDSALYFCASSVGGTGGFYEQYFGPGTRLTVT.

This sequence joins TRBV30 and TRBJ2-1; D is perhaps TRBD2 (5 bases). Germline assignment: CDR1 GTSNPN and CDR2 SVGIG (reference sequence). Trimming took 3 bases from V and 3 from J, leaving 9 bases between them. This CDR3 comprises 13 residues. CDR3 nucleotide sequence: TGTGCCTGGAGACGGGGTTTCTACAATGAGCAGTTCTTC. Its protein is CAWRRGFYNEQFF. Together with reference TRBV30 and TRBJ2-1, the CDR3 gives the full variable domain: SQTIHQWPATLVQPVGSPLSLECTVEGTSNPNLYWYRQAAGRGLQLLFYSVGIGQISSEVPQNLSASRPQDRQFILSSKKLLLSDSGFYLCAWRRGFYNEQFFGPGTRLTVL.

The rearrangement uses TRBV3-1 (or the pseudogene TRBV3-2) and TRBJ2-1; 12 bases map to TRBD2. CDR1 is LGHDT, CDR2 YNNKEL, per germline (reference sequence). This CDR3 spans 16 amino acids. V was pared by 2 bases and J by 8 bases, with 7 bases of the junction left unmatched. The CDR3 nucleotides read TGTGCCAGCAGCCAAACCCGGACTAGCGGGATCTATGAGCAGTTCTTC. This gives the protein CASSQTRTSGIYEQFF.

The rearrangement joins TRBV7-6 to TRBJ2-1; maybe TRBD2 (6 bases). Trimming pared 1 base from V and 0 bases from J, leaving 13 bases between. CDR3 size: 17 residues. In germline, CDR1 is SGHVS, CDR2 FNYEAQ. The CDR3 region has the DNA TGTGCCAGCAGCTTAGAGTCGGCGGGAAGCTCCTACAATGAGCAGTTCTTC. It specifies CASSLESAGSSYNEQFF.